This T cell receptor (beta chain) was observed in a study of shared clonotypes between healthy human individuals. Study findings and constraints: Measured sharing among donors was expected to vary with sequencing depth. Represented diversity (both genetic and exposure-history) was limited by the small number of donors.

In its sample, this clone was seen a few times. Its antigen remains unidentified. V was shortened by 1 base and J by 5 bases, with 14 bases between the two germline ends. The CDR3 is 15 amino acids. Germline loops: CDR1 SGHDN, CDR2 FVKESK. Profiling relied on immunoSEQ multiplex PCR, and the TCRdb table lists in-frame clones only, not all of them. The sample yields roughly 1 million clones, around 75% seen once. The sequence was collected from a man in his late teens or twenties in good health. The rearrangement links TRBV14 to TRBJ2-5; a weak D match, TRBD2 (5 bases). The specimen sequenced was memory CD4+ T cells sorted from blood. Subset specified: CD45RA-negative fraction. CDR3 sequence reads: CASSQARGSGETQYF. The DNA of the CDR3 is TGTGCCAGCAGCCAAGCCCGGGGATCTGGCGAGACCCAGTACTTC. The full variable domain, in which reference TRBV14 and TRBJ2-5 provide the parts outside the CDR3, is EAGVTQFPSHSVIEKGQTVTLRCDPISGHDNLYWYRRVMGKEIKFLLHFVKESKQDESGMPNNRFLAERTGGTYSTLKVQPAELEDSGVYFCASSQARGSGETQYFGPGTRLLVL.